This TCR beta chain was recorded in a study of T-cell reconstitution after alpha-beta-depleted transplantation in children. Germline V gene data show CDR1 as MNHEY and CDR2 as SVGEGT. This CDR3 is built from 15 residues. The V gene end was trimmed by 2 bases and the J gene end by 6 bases; junction bases not matched to a gene: 6. The TCRbeta library was prepared with unique molecular identifiers. TCRdb reprocessed the PCR reads with MiXCR, giving one entry per CDR3 protein. The sample lists over 400,000 distinct CDR3 sequences; 12% were seen once. The sequence was obtained from a human donor who donated a stem cell graft to a child with combined immunodeficiency. The chain links TRBV6-2 or TRBV6-3 to TRBJ2-2; 7 bases are shared with TRBD1. The sequenced sample was PBMCs from the stem cell graft donor, obtained from the stem cell graft. CDR3 amino acids: CASSYRQGPAGELFF. DNA of the CDR3: TGTGCCAGCAGTTACCGACAGGGTCCCGCCGGGGAGCTGTTTTTT.